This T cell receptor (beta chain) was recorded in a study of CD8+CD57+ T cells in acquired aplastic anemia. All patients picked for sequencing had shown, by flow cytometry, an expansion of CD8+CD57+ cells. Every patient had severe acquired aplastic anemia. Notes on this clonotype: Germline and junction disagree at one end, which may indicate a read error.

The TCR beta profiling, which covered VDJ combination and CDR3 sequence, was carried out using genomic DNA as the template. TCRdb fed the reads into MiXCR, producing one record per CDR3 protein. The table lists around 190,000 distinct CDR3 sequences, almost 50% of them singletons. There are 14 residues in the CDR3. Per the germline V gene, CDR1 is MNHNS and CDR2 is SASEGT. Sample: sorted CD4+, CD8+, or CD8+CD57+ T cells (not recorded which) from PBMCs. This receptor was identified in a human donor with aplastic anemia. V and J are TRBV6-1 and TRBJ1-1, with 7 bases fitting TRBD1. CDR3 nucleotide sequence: TGTGCCGGCAGTACCGGGACAGTAGTTGCTGAAGCTTTCTTT. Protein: CAGSTGTVVAEAFF.